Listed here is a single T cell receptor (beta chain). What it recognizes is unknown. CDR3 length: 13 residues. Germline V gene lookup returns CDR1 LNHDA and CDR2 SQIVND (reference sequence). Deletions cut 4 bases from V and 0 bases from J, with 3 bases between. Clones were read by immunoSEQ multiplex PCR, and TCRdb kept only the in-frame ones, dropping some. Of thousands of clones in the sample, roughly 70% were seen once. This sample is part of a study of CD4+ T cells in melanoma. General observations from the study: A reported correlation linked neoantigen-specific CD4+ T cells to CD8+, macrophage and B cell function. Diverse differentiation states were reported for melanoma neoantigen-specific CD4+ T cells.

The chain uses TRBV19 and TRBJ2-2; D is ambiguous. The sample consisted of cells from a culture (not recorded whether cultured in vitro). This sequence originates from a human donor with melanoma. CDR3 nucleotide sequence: TGTGCCAGTAGTAACCCGAACACCGGGGAGCTGTTTTTT. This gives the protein CASSNPNTGELFF.